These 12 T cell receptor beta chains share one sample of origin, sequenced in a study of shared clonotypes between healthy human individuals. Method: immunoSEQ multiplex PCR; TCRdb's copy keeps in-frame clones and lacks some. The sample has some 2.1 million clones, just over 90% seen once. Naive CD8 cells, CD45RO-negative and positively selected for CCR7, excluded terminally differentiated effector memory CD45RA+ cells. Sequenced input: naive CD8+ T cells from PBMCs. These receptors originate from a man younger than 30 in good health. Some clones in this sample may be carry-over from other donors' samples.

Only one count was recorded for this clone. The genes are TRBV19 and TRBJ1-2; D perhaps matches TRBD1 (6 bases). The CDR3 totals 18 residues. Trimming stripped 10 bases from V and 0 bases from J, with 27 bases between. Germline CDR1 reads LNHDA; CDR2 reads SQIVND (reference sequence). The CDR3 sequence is CATLGEWTETTSNYGYTF. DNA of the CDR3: TGTGCCACCCTGGGGGAATGGACAGAAACGACCTCTAACTATGGCTACACCTTC.

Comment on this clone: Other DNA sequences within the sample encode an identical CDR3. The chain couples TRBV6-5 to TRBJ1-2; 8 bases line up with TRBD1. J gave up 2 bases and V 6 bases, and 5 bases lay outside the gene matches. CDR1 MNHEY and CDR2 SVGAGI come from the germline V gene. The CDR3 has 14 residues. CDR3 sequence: CASSPPGGNYGYTF. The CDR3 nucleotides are TGTGCCAGCAGCCCGCCAGGGGGCAACTATGGCTACACCTTC.

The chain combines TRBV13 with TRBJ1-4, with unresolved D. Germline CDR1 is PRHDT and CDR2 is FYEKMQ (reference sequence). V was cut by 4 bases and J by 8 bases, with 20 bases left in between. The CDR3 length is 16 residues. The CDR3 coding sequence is TGTGCCAGCAGCTCCCGAGATCTACCTGTGTCCGAAAAACTGTTTTTT. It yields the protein CASSSRDLPVSEKLFF.

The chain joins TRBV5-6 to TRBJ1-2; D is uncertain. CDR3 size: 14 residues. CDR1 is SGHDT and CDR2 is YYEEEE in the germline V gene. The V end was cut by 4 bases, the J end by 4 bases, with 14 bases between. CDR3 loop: CASSTGLSLYGYTF. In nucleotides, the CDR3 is TGTGCCAGCAGCACCGGCCTCTCCCTCTATGGCTACACCTTC.

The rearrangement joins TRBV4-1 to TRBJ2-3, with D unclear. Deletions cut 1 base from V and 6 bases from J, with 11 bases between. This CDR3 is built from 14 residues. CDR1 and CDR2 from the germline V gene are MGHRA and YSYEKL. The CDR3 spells CASSQGRIGDTQYF. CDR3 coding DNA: TGCGCCAGCAGCCAAGGTCGTATCGGGGATACGCAGTATTTT.

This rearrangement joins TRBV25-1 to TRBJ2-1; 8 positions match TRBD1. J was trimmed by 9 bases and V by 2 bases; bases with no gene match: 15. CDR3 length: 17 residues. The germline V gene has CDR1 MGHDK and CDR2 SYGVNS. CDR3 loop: CASSERSATGVGGEQFF. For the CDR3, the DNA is TGTGCCAGCAGTGAACGTAGTGCGACAGGGGTCGGCGGTGAGCAGTTCTTC.

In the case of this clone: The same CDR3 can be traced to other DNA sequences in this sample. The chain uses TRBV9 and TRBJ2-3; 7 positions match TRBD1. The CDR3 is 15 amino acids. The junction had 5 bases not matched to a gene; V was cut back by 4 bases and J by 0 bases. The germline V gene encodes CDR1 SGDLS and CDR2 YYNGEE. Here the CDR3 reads CASSTRQGSTDTQYF. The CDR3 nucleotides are TGTGCCAGCAGCACCCGACAGGGAAGCACAGATACGCAGTATTTT.

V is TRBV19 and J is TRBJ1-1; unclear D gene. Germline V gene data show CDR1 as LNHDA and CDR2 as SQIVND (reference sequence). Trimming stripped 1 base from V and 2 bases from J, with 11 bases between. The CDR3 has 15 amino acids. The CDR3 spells CASSIGTDFNTEAFF. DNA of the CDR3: TGTGCCAGTAGTATAGGTACAGATTTTAACACTGAAGCTTTCTTT.

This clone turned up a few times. The CDR3 is CASSLAFGADGNTIYF. The CDR3 DNA follows: TGTGCCAGCAGCTTAGCGTTCGGGGCGGATGGAAACACCATATATTTT. The rearrangement links TRBV7-9 to TRBJ1-3; maybe TRBD1 (5 bases). Germline CDR1 is SEHNR and CDR2 is FQNEAQ (reference sequence). CDR3 length: 16 amino acids. Trimming cost V 0 bases and J 3 bases, with 12 bases left between them.

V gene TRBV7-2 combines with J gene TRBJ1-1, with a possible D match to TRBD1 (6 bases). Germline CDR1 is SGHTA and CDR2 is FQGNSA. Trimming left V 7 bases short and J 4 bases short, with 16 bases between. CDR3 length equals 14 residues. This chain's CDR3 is CASNTGSQVTEAFF. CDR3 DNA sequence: TGTGCCAGCAACACAGGGTCACAGGTCACTGAAGCTTTCTTT. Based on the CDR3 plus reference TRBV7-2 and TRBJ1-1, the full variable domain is GAGVSQSPSNKVTEKGKDVELRCDPISGHTALYWYRQSLGQGLEFLIYFQGNSAPDKSGLPSDRFSAERTGGSVSTLTIQRTQQEDSAVYLCASNTGSQVTEAFFGQGTRLTVV.

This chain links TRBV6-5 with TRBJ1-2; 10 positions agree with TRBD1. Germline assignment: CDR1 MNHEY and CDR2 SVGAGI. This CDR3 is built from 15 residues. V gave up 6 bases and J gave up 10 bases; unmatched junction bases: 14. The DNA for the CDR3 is TGTGCCAGCAGCGTTCTAACCGGGACAGGGGAGGACTACACCTTC. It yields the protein CASSVLTGTGEDYTF.

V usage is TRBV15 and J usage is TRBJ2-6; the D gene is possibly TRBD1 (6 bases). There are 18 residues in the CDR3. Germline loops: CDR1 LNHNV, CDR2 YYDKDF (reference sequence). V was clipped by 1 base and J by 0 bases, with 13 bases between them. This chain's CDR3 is CATSRGVRDTSGANVLTF. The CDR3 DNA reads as TGTGCCACCAGCAGAGGGGTTCGGGACACCTCTGGGGCCAACGTCCTGACTTTC.